The 30 T cell receptor beta chains below all came from one sample that was sequenced in a study of cytomegalovirus exposure and HLA in healthy donors. With 60 Vbeta and 13 Jbeta primers, the PCR was carried out. The protocol was immunoSEQ multiplex PCR, while the TCRdb copy is restricted to in-frame clones and leaves out a portion. Of 55,000 to 85,000 clones listed, around 61% are singletons. The sequencing input was PBMCs. The receptor source for this set is a woman in her forties or fifties in good health and CMV-seronegative.

The rearrangement links TRBV5-6 to TRBJ1-4; 9 bases align to TRBD1. Germline CDR1 reads SGHDT; CDR2 reads YYEEEE. This CDR3 comprises 15 residues. With V trimmed by 3 bases and J by 8 bases, 8 bases remained unmatched. This CDR3 reads CASSSPGQGDEKLFF. The CDR3 DNA follows: TGTGCCAGCAGCTCCCCGGGACAGGGAGACGAAAAACTGTTTTTT.

The chain combines TRBV28 with TRBJ1-2; weak D call: TRBD1 (5 bases). V lost 2 bases, J lost 2 bases, and 9 bases lay in between. Germline loops: CDR1 MDHEN, CDR2 SYDVKM. The CDR3 totals 14 residues. The CDR3 loop reads CASSLPGLNYGYTF. CDR3 in DNA: TGTGCCAGCAGTTTACCGGGACTCAACTATGGCTACACCTTC.

The rearrangement joins TRBV6-5 to TRBJ1-5; D is possibly TRBD1 (5 bases). The germline V and J ends were trimmed by 6 bases and 4 bases, with 16 bases remaining between them. Germline-derived CDR1 and CDR2 are MNHEY and SVGAGI. The CDR3 runs 15 residues. CDR3 amino acids: CASSPRQGSNQPQHF. Here the CDR3 DNA reads TGTGCCAGCAGCCCCAGGCAGGGCAGTAATCAGCCCCAGCATTTT.

The CDR3: CASSARDRGLNGYTF. The CDR3 DNA follows: TGTGCCAGCAGCGCTCGGGACAGGGGGCTAAATGGCTACACCTTC. V gene TRBV9 combines with J gene TRBJ1-2, with 12 positions matching TRBD1. The germline V gene has CDR1 SGDLS and CDR2 YYNGEE. V was clipped by 3 bases and J by 6 bases; unmatched bases: 6. The CDR3 contains 15 residues.

This clone was seen more than once but under ten times. The chain has TRBV6-5 and TRBJ1-1; 10 bases are a match to TRBD1. Germline V gene lookup returns CDR1 MNHEY and CDR2 SVGAGI. The CDR3 length is 15 residues. Germline trimming cut 5 bases from V and 1 base from J; bases unmatched to any gene: 4. CDR3 loop: CASSARQGANTEAFF. In nucleotides, the CDR3 is TGTGCCAGCAGTGCCCGACAGGGGGCGAACACTGAAGCTTTCTTT.

This clone was counted only a few times. The rearrangement links TRBV4-1 to TRBJ1-2; 7 nucleotides align to TRBD1. The germline CDR1 and CDR2 sequences are MGHRA and YSYEKL. CDR3 size: 15 residues. V shed 1 base, J shed 3 bases, and the junction held 5 bases outside the gene matches. The chain's CDR3 is CASSQVARGDYGYTF. As DNA, the CDR3 is TGCGCCAGCAGCCAAGTGGCCAGGGGGGACTATGGCTACACCTTC.

The rearrangement uses TRBV29-1 and TRBJ1-1; tentatively, D is TRBD1 (5 bases). Germline CDR1 and CDR2: SQVTM and ANQGSEA. Trimming removed 4 bases at V and 3 bases at J, with 15 bases between. CDR3 size: 14 residues. The CDR3 DNA is TGCAGCGTTGTGGCGGGGCCGGGGGACACTGAAGCTTTCTTT. Translated, it gives CSVVAGPGDTEAFF. Complete variable domain (other parts from reference TRBV29-1 and TRBJ1-1): SAVISQKPSRDICQRGTSLTIQCQVDSQVTMMFWYRQQPGQSLTLIATANQGSEATYESGFVIDKFPISRPNLTFSTLTVSNMSPEDSSIYLCSVVAGPGDTEAFFGQGTRLTVV.

Only a few counts were recorded for this clone. Mismatch with germline at one junction end may stem from a read error. Different DNA sequences within this sample yield the same CDR3. The chain recombines TRBV5-1 with TRBJ2-2; TRBD2 agrees at 14 bases. The CDR3 is 18 residues long. Germline V lookup: CDR1 SGHRS, CDR2 YFSETQ. The CDR3 DNA follows: TGTGCCAGCAGAACCACCGGACTAGCGGGAGGAAGTACCGGGGAGCTGTTTTTT. It codes for CASRTTGLAGGSTGELFF.

The rearrangement joins TRBV7-6 to TRBJ2-1, with 7 nucleotides matching TRBD2. This CDR3 region has 16 residues. J was trimmed by 5 bases and V by 5 bases; bases with no gene match: 12. The germline gives CDR1 SGHVS, CDR2 FNYEAQ. CDR3: CASSQRRGGPNNEQFF. CDR3 bases: TGTGCCAGCAGCCAAAGGCGGGGAGGGCCCAACAATGAGCAGTTCTTC. The entire variable domain, with the rest obtained from reference TRBV7-6 and TRBJ2-1, is as follows: GAGVSQSPRYKVTKRGQDVALRCDPISGHVSLYWYRQALGQGPEFLTYFNYEAQQDKSGLPNDRFSAERPEGSISTLTIQRTEQRDSAMYRCASSQRRGGPNNEQFFGPGTRLTVL.

This chain joins TRBV30 and TRBJ1-2, with 8 nucleotides matching TRBD1. The CDR3 spans 13 residues. V lost 4 bases and J lost 5; bases outside the gene matches: 6. Germline V gene lookup returns CDR1 GTSNPN and CDR2 SVGIG (reference sequence). The DNA for the CDR3 is TGTGCCTGGACGGACAGGGAAACTTATGGCTACACCTTC. Translated: CAWTDRETYGYTF.

To note about this clone: One end of the junction fails to match germline, which may point to a read error. The chain joins TRBV28 to TRBJ1-2; 7 nucleotides agree with TRBD1. The germline CDR1 and CDR2 sequences are MDHEN and SYDVKM. The CDR3 runs 15 residues. CDR3 region: CASSSSAGGSYGCTF. CDR3 coding DNA: TGTGCCAGCAGTTCATCCGCAGGGGGAAGCTATGGCTGCACCTTC.

This chain joins TRBV28 and TRBJ1-1; D remains ambiguous. The CDR3 is made up of 15 amino acids. Looked up from germline, CDR1 is MDHEN and CDR2 is SYDVKM. The ends were cut back, 4 bases at V and 1 base at J, with 13 bases in the middle. CDR3: CASSSHGVANTEAFF. The CDR3 DNA sequence: TGTGCCAGCAGTTCCCACGGGGTGGCGAACACTGAAGCTTTCTTT.

This clone was detected only a few times. The J gene is TRBJ2-2, the V gene TRBV30; 8 bases are shared with TRBD2. Germline V CDR1 and CDR2: GTSNPN, SVGIG (reference sequence). The CDR3 contains 15 residues. Losses at the gene ends were 4 bases for V and 3 bases for J; bases not matched to a gene: 7. The CDR3 region has the DNA TGTGCCTGGACCACAAGCGGGAGAGACACCGGGGAGCTGTTTTTT. As protein: CAWTTSGRDTGELFF.

The chain has TRBV27 and TRBJ2-6, with D maybe TRBD2 (6 bases). This CDR3 contains 16 residues. Germline-derived CDR1 and CDR2 are MNHEY and SMNVEV (reference sequence). V was trimmed by 7 bases and J by 0 bases, leaving 13 bases between them. This chain's CDR3 is CASTYGGNSGANVLTF. The CDR3 region has the DNA TGTGCCAGCACCTACGGCGGGAACTCTGGGGCCAACGTCCTGACTTTC.

This clone was picked up a small number of times. V usage is TRBV30 and J usage is TRBJ2-7, with TRBD2 as a possible D gene (6 bases). V shed 8 bases and J shed 3 bases, with 23 bases lying between them. The germline V gene has CDR1 GTSNPN and CDR2 SVGIG (reference sequence). The CDR3 loop spans 15 amino acids. As DNA, the CDR3 is TGTGCCGGACTCAATAGCCGGGCGGGAAGCTACGAGCAGTACTTC. It specifies CAGLNSRAGSYEQYF.

The genes are TRBV5-6 and TRBJ2-1, with D possibly matching TRBD1 (6 bases). CDR1 is SGHDT and CDR2 is YYEEEE in the germline V gene. V lost 4 bases and J lost 4, with 15 bases in between. This CDR3 is built from 15 residues. CDR3 nucleotides: TGTGCCAGCAGCGAGTTAGGGGGATCTTACAATGAGCAGTTCTTC. This encodes CASSELGGSYNEQFF.

V gene TRBV5-1 combines with J gene TRBJ2-1; 9 positions agree with TRBD2. The germline CDR1 and CDR2 sequences are SGHRS and YFSETQ. CDR3 length: 16 residues. After removal of 4 bases from V and 2 bases from J, the junction contained 7 bases not matched to a gene. CDR3 in DNA: TGCGCCAGCAGCGGCGATAGCGGGAGCGCCTACAATGAGCAGTTCTTC. Encoded protein: CASSGDSGSAYNEQFF. Complete variable domain (other parts from reference TRBV5-1 and TRBJ2-1): KAGVTQTPRYLIKTRGQQVTLSCSPISGHRSVSWYQQTPGQGLQFLFEYFSETQRNKGNFPGRFSGRQFSNSRSEMNVSTLELGDSALYLCASSGDSGSAYNEQFFGPGTRLTVL.

The chain combines TRBV6-1 with TRBJ1-5, with D maybe TRBD1 (5 bases). The CDR3 extends over 15 amino acids. The V gene's germline CDR1 is MNHNS and CDR2 SASEGT. Trimming removed 6 bases at V and 3 bases at J, with 15 bases between. The CDR3 here is CASSLSRGSNQPQHF. DNA of the CDR3: TGTGCCAGCAGCCTGAGTCGGGGGTCCAATCAGCCCCAGCATTTT.

This chain joins TRBV5-1 and TRBJ2-7, with 14 bases fitting TRBD2. CDR3 length equals 16 residues. Germline lookup yields CDR1 SGHRS and CDR2 YFSETQ. V trimming: 1 base; J trimming: 3 bases; junction bases outside the gene matches: 3. The CDR3 nucleotides read TGCGCCAGCAGCTTGCCCGGGACTAGCGGGAGCTACGAGCAGTACTTC. This sequence encodes CASSLPGTSGSYEQYF.

This chain links TRBV28 with TRBJ2-1, with TRBD1 identical over 8 bases. This CDR3 has 15 amino acids. CDR1 is MDHEN, CDR2 SYDVKM, per germline. V dropped 5 bases and J dropped 7; count of bases not matched to a gene: 10. This CDR3 is CASSGNQGARNEQFF. Here the CDR3 DNA reads TGTGCCAGCAGTGGAAACCAGGGGGCACGGAATGAGCAGTTCTTC. Looking up the rest from reference TRBV28 and TRBJ2-1 gives the full variable domain: DVKVTQSSRYLVKRTGEKVFLECVQDMDHENMFWYRQDPGLGLRLIYFSYDVKMKEKGDIPEGYSVSREKKERFSLILESASTNQTSMYLCASSGNQGARNEQFFGPGTRLTVL.

This clone was observed a few times. The chain joins TRBV10-3 to TRBJ1-1, with D hard to call. With 6 bases removed from V and 4 bases from J, the gap between germline ends came to 15 bases. Germline CDR1 and CDR2: ENHRY and SYGVKD. This CDR3 has 14 residues. Written as DNA, the CDR3 is TGTGCCATCAGGTCGCAGAACGAGGGCACTGAAGCTTTCTTT. Protein: CAIRSQNEGTEAFF.

The chain is built from TRBV18 and TRBJ2-5; D perhaps matches TRBD2 (5 bases). The J call may be in error: the DNA end matches TRBJ2-7 better. The CDR3 is 14 amino acids. Germline V gene sequence: CDR1 KGHSH, CDR2 LQKENI. The CDR3 sequence is CASSPRAAGYEQYF. For the CDR3, the DNA is TGTGCCAGCTCACCTAGGGCCGCGGGCTACGAGCAGTACTTC.

The chain has TRBV5-4 and TRBJ2-7, with 10 bases lining up with TRBD1. The CDR3 covers 17 residues. V was clipped by 2 bases and J by 4 bases; unmatched bases: 12. CDR1 is SGHNT and CDR2 is YYREEE in the germline V gene (reference sequence). CDR3 amino acids: CASSFIRLGQGSYEQYF. For the CDR3, the DNA is TGTGCCAGCAGCTTTATCCGCCTGGGACAGGGGTCTTACGAGCAGTACTTC. Combining the CDR3 with reference TRBV5-4 and TRBJ2-7 gives the whole variable domain ETGVTQSPTHLIKTRGQQVTLRCSSQSGHNTVSWYQQALGQGPQFIFQYYREEENGRGNFPPRFSGLQFPNYSSELNVNALELDDSALYLCASSFIRLGQGSYEQYFGPGTRLTVT.

CDR3 sequence reads: CASSLTGSPITVYNEQFF. CDR3 nucleotides: TGTGCCAGCAGCCTGACAGGATCCCCGATCACGGTCTACAATGAGCAGTTCTTC. The J gene is TRBJ2-1, the V gene TRBV9; TRBD1 might be the D (6 bases). The V end lost 4 bases, the J end lost 3 bases, and 23 bases lay between the germline ends. Germline CDR1 and CDR2: SGDLS and YYNGEE. The CDR3 is 18 amino acids.

The chain has TRBV18 and TRBJ2-2; D unresolved. The CDR3 sequence is 14 residues long. Deletions cut 0 bases from V and 3 bases from J, with 5 bases between. Germline-derived CDR1 and CDR2 are KGHSH and LQKENI. The CDR3 is CASSPPVDTGELFF. In DNA form, the CDR3 reads TGTGCCAGCTCACCACCCGTAGACACCGGGGAGCTGTTTTTT.

The chain joins TRBV29-1 to TRBJ2-3; D is uncertain. CDR1 and CDR2 (germline): SQVTM, ANQGSEA. V was clipped by 3 bases and J by 0 bases, with 10 bases between them. This CDR3 has 14 amino acids. In nucleotides, the CDR3 is TGCAGCGTTGAGAATCCCACTAGCACAGATACGCAGTATTTT. Protein: CSVENPTSTDTQYF.

The V gene is TRBV11-2, the J gene TRBJ1-5; D call uncertain. The length of the CDR3 is 15 residues. The germline V gene encodes CDR1 SGHAT and CDR2 FQNNGV. Deletions cut 5 bases from V and 0 bases from J, with 11 bases between. This CDR3 reads CASSPHGYSNQPQHF. The CDR3 nucleotides read TGTGCCAGCAGCCCCCACGGGTATAGCAATCAGCCCCAGCATTTT.

The J gene is TRBJ2-1, the V gene TRBV12-5; 7 nucleotides match TRBD1. CDR1 is LGHNT and CDR2 is FRNRAP in the germline V gene. V gave up 8 bases and J gave up 4 bases; unmatched junction bases: 5. The CDR3 extends over 13 amino acids. CDR3 amino acids: CASRTGLYNEQFF. The CDR3 DNA reads TGTGCTAGTCGGACAGGTCTATACAATGAGCAGTTCTTC.

This clone was detected only once. This sequence joins TRBV29-1 and TRBJ1-1; 8 bases are a match to TRBD1. CDR3 length: 13 residues. Losses at the gene ends were 6 bases for V and 10 bases for J; bases not matched to a gene: 13. Germline-derived CDR1 and CDR2 are SQVTM and ANQGSEA. Written as DNA, the CDR3 is TGCAGCGTCAACCGACAGGGGTCCTTGGGAGCTTTCTTT. Translation gives CSVNRQGSLGAFF.

The J gene is TRBJ2-3, the V gene TRBV7-3, with D unresolved. This CDR3 has 14 residues. Germline V gene lookup returns CDR1 SGHTA and CDR2 FQGTGA. With 1 base removed from V and 1 base from J, the gap between germline ends came to 6 bases. In DNA form, the CDR3 reads TGTGCCAGCAGCTTAATTGCGGGCACAGATACGCAGTATTTT. Residues: CASSLIAGTDTQYF.